These 24 T cell receptor beta chains originate from one sample sequenced in a study of cytomegalovirus exposure and HLA in healthy donors. This PCR relied on a set of 60 Vbeta primers and 13 Jbeta primers. Some clones are missing from TCRdb's copy, which holds only in-frame ones; the method was immunoSEQ multiplex PCR. The sample lists approximately 110,000 clones; around 80% were seen once. The sequenced sample was PBMCs. Receptor source: a male donor in good health and CMV-seronegative.

V is TRBV5-6 and J is TRBJ2-3, with D hard to call. Germline V gene lookup returns CDR1 SGHDT and CDR2 YYEEEE. V was trimmed by 4 bases and J by 0 bases, leaving 3 bases between them. The CDR3 loop spans 12 amino acids. Written as DNA, the CDR3 is TGTGCCAGCAGCCTTAGCACAGATACGCAGTATTTT. This codes for CASSLSTDTQYF.

This sequence joins TRBV18 and TRBJ2-7, with 11 positions matching TRBD2. This CDR3 spans 16 amino acids. Trimming took 0 bases from V and 0 from J; bases not matched to a gene: 1. The germline gives CDR1 KGHSH, CDR2 LQKENI. The CDR3 region is CASSPPGLADSYEQYF. Written as DNA, the CDR3 is TGTGCCAGCTCACCACCGGGACTAGCGGACTCCTACGAGCAGTACTTC.

As regards this clone: Other DNA sequences from this sample encode an identical CDR3 as well. V is TRBV29-1 and J is TRBJ2-1; 11 bases map to TRBD1. Germline V CDR1 and CDR2: SQVTM, ANQGSEA. CDR3 size: 13 residues. J gave up 9 bases and V 2 bases, and 3 bases lay outside the gene matches. CDR3 DNA: TGCAGCGTTGAAAGGGACAGGGGGACTGAGCAGTTCTTC. Its protein is CSVERDRGTEQFF.

V is TRBV7-6 and J is TRBJ2-1; the match to TRBD2 covers 11 bases. The CDR3 consists of 16 residues. Germline V gene sequence: CDR1 SGHVS, CDR2 FNYEAQ. J lost 7 bases, V lost 7 bases, and 12 bases had no gene match. CDR3 bases: TGTGCCAGCACCTTGGGCCTAGCGGGAGGAAGAAATGAGCAGTTCTTC. Its translation: CASTLGLAGGRNEQFF.

This chain links TRBV5-1 with TRBJ2-5, with 11 bases identical to TRBD2. The CDR3 runs to 16 residues. The V and J ends lost 0 bases and 5 bases, in that order; junction bases with no gene match: 6. Germline-derived CDR1 and CDR2 are SGHRS and YFSETQ. Here the CDR3 reads CASSLAELAGAETQYF. The CDR3 DNA sequence: TGCGCCAGCAGCTTGGCCGAACTAGCGGGAGCTGAGACCCAGTACTTC.

The V and J genes are TRBV6-4 and TRBJ1-1; D uncertain. The germline V and J ends were trimmed by 5 bases and 0 bases, with 7 bases remaining between them. The CDR3 loop spans 13 amino acids. Germline loops: CDR1 MRHNA, CDR2 SNTAGT. CDR3: CASSTSVNTEAFF. CDR3 bases: TGTGCCAGCAGTACTTCTGTGAACACTGAAGCTTTCTTT.

This sequence joins TRBV5-1 and TRBJ2-2; possibly TRBD2 for D (6 bases). CDR1 and CDR2 from the germline V gene are SGHRS and YFSETQ. Trimming pared 4 bases from V and 3 bases from J, leaving 7 bases between. The CDR3 is 13 amino acids. In DNA form, the CDR3 reads TGCGCCAGCAGCCGACTAGACACCGGGGAGCTGTTTTTT. It encodes CASSRLDTGELFF.

This clone was recorded once. The chain combines TRBV23-1 with TRBJ1-2; 11 nucleotides match TRBD1. TRBV23-1 is recorded as an ORF, its role being uncertain. V trimming: 2 bases; J trimming: 7 bases; junction bases outside the gene matches: 15. The CDR3 totals 18 residues. DNA for the CDR3: TGCGCCAGCAGTCAACCCGAAGGACAGGGGGCTCTGAGAAGTGGCTACACCTTC. It encodes CASSQPEGQGALRSGYTF.

The chain has TRBV10-1 and TRBJ2-1, with D perhaps matching TRBD1 (6 bases). Trimming took off 4 bases at V and 3 bases at J, with 7 bases between the two ends. The germline gives CDR1 WNHNN, CDR2 SYGVQD (reference sequence). There are 13 residues in the CDR3. The CDR3 DNA reads TGCGCCAGCAGTGGGACAGTCTACAATGAGCAGTTCTTC. Encoded protein: CASSGTVYNEQFF.

The V call is TRBV7-3, the J call TRBJ2-5; 8 nucleotides match TRBD2. V was clipped by 0 bases and J by 3 bases; unmatched bases: 3. The CDR3 is made up of 15 amino acids. Germline V gene sequence: CDR1 SGHTA, CDR2 FQGTGA. The CDR3 nucleotides are TGTGCCAGCAGCTTAACCCGTAGCGGGAAAGAGACCCAGTACTTC. Translated: CASSLTRSGKETQYF.

This clone occurred a few times. V is TRBV30 and J is TRBJ2-7; 9 bases line up with TRBD1. Trimming took 1 base from V and 1 from J; bases not matched to a gene: 2. From germline, CDR1 is GTSNPN and CDR2 SVGIG (reference sequence). The CDR3 extends over 14 amino acids. The CDR3 reads CAWSAGTGSYEQYF. Written as DNA, the CDR3 is TGTGCCTGGAGTGCCGGGACAGGGTCCTACGAGCAGTACTTC.

CDR3 bases: TGCGCCAGCAGCTTGGGGCCGAACAATGAGCAGTTCTTC. This encodes CASSLGPNNEQFF. This sequence joins TRBV5-1 and TRBJ2-1; D is undetermined. CDR1 is SGHRS and CDR2 is YFSETQ in the germline V gene. V was clipped by 0 bases and J by 5 bases, with 6 bases between them. CDR3 length equals 13 residues. The variable domain in full, completed from reference TRBV5-1 and TRBJ2-1, reads KAGVTQTPRYLIKTRGQQVTLSCSPISGHRSVSWYQQTPGQGLQFLFEYFSETQRNKGNFPGRFSGRQFSNSRSEMNVSTLELGDSALYLCASSLGPNNEQFFGPGTRLTVL.

The gene calls are TRBV27 and TRBJ1-3; D gene unclear. V was trimmed by 6 bases and J by 0 bases, leaving 6 bases between them. Per germline, CDR1 MNHEY and CDR2 SMNVEV (reference sequence). CDR3 length equals 13 residues. The CDR3 coding sequence is TGTGCCAGCAGCCCAGACTCTGGAAACACCATATATTTT. Its protein product is CASSPDSGNTIYF.

Worth noting for this clone: A read error may produce the germline difference seen at one junction end. The J gene is TRBJ2-7, the V gene TRBV15; 7 positions agree with TRBD2. CDR3 length: 15 residues. Germline lookup yields CDR1 LNHNV and CDR2 YYDKDF (reference sequence). The CDR3 region has the DNA TGTGCCACCGGCAGCGGGACTCAAGTTAGTTCCGAGCAGTACTTC. This encodes CATGSGTQVSSEQYF. Full variable domain (missing parts from reference TRBV15 and TRBJ2-7): DAMVIQNPRYQVTQFGKPVTLSCSQTLNHNVMYWYQQKSSQAPKLLFHYYDKDFNNEADTPDNFQSRRPNTSFCFLDIRSPGLGDTAMYLCATGSGTQVSSEQYFGPGTRLTVT.

This chain joins TRBV4-1 and TRBJ2-3; 13 bases align to TRBD2. Per the germline V gene, CDR1 is MGHRA and CDR2 is YSYEKL. CDR3 length: 17 residues. The V gene end was trimmed by 4 bases and the J gene end by 6 bases; junction bases not matched to a gene: 10. The CDR3 sequence: CASSRELAGGPGDTQYF. DNA for the CDR3: TGCGCCAGCAGCCGGGAACTAGCGGGAGGGCCTGGGGATACGCAGTATTTT.

The chain carries TRBV7-9 and TRBJ1-3; unclear D gene. There are 13 residues in the CDR3. Trimming pared 7 bases from V and 7 bases from J, leaving 14 bases between. Germline CDR1 is SEHNR and CDR2 is FQNEAQ (reference sequence). The CDR3 DNA follows: TGTGCCAGCATCCCTTGGGGAGGGAACACCATATATTTT. Translating it yields CASIPWGGNTIYF.

This rearrangement joins TRBV5-1 to TRBJ2-1; 7 nucleotides line up with TRBD2. Looked up from germline, CDR1 is SGHRS and CDR2 is YFSETQ. The CDR3 runs 14 residues. With 4 bases clipped from V and 8 bases from J, the junction kept 9 bases outside the gene matches. The CDR3: CASSPGLEVHEQFF. The CDR3 bases are TGCGCCAGCAGCCCCGGACTAGAAGTCCATGAGCAGTTCTTC.

This clone was counted once. The chain uses TRBV18 and TRBJ1-4, with D unresolved. CDR1 is KGHSH, CDR2 LQKENI, per germline. Between the trimmed V and J ends, which lost 3 bases and 3 bases, there was a span of 11 bases. The length of the CDR3 is 15 residues. In DNA, the CDR3 is TGTGCCAGCTCACCTCCGGGTTGGGCTAATGAAAAACTGTTTTTT. The encoded protein is CASSPPGWANEKLFF.

J is TRBJ1-5 and V is TRBV11-2, with 7 bases aligning to TRBD1. Looked up from germline, CDR1 is SGHAT and CDR2 is FQNNGV. V lost 5 bases to trimming and J lost 10 bases; unmatched junction nucleotides: 11. This CDR3 has 14 residues. The CDR3 bases are TGTGCCAGCAGCCCCCAGGGGGACCCTGGACCCCAGCATTTT. Its protein product is CASSPQGDPGPQHF.

The chain combines TRBV5-4 with TRBJ1-1; perhaps TRBD1 as D (5 bases). The CDR3 is made up of 16 amino acids. Trimming shortened V by 1 base and J by 1 base, and 14 bases separated the two germline ends. Germline loops: CDR1 SGHNT, CDR2 YYREEE (reference sequence). CDR3 residues: CASSLSLQGRNTEAFF. The CDR3 DNA reads TGTGCCAGCAGCTTGTCCCTTCAGGGTCGGAACACTGAAGCTTTCTTT.

On this clone: One end of the junction fails to match germline, which may point to a read error. The V gene is TRBV10-2, the J gene TRBJ1-1, with D maybe TRBD1 (5 bases). Per germline, CDR1 WSHSY and CDR2 SAAADI. This CDR3 spans 13 amino acids. For the CDR3, the DNA is TGCGCCAGCGTCCAGGGATTGAAGACTGAAGCTTTCTTT. Encoded protein: CASVQGLKTEAFF.

This sequence joins TRBV10-3 and TRBJ2-7; TRBD1 aligns across 7 bases. Germline assignment: CDR1 ENHRY and CDR2 SYGVKD. J gave up 5 bases and V 0 bases, and 4 bases lay outside the gene matches. The CDR3 loop spans 14 amino acids. The CDR3 reads CAISESNRGDEQYF. CDR3 DNA: TGTGCCATCAGTGAGTCTAACAGGGGCGACGAGCAGTACTTC.

V gene TRBV27 combines with J gene TRBJ2-7, with 12 bases matching TRBD1. This CDR3 is built from 18 residues. The germline V gene has CDR1 MNHEY and CDR2 SMNVEV (reference sequence). V shed 4 bases and J 2 bases; nucleotides not matched to a gene: 12. This CDR3 reads CASSSGQGARKITYEQYF. The CDR3 DNA sequence: TGTGCCAGCAGTTCGGGACAGGGGGCGCGTAAGATCACCTACGAGCAGTACTTC.

The CDR3 DNA follows: TGTGCCAGCAGCCCCCGGGGGTGGGTTGAGGGTATCACAGATACGCAGTATTTT. This codes for CASSPRGWVEGITDTQYF. The chain joins TRBV7-3 to TRBJ2-3; D is possibly TRBD2 (6 bases). V was trimmed by 5 bases and J by 2 bases, leaving 23 bases between them. Germline V CDR1 and CDR2: SGHTA, FQGTGA. There are 18 residues in the CDR3.